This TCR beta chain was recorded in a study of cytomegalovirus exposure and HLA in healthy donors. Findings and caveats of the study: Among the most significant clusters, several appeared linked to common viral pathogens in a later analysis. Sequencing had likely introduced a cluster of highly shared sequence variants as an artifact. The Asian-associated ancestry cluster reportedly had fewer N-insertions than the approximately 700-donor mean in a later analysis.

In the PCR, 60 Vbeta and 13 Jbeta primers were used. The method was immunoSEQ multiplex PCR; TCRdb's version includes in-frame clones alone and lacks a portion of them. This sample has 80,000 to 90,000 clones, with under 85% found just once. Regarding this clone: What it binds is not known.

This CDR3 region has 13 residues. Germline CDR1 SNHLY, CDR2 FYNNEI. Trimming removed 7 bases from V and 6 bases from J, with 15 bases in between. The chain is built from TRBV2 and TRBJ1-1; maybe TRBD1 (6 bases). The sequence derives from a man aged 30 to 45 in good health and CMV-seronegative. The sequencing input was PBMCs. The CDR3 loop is CASTPGQPPEAFF. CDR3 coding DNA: TGTGCCAGCACCCCTGGACAGCCGCCTGAAGCTTTCTTT.